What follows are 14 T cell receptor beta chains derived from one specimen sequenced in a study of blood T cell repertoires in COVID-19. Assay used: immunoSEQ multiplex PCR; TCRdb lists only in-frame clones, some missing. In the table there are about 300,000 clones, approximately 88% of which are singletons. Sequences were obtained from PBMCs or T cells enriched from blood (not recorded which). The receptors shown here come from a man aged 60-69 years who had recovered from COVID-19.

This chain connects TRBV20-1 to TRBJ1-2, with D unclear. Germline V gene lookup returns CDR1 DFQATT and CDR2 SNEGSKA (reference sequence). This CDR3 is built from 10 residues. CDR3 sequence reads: CTLESVVYTF. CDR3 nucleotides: TGCACCTTGGAGTCAGTGGTCTACACCTTC.

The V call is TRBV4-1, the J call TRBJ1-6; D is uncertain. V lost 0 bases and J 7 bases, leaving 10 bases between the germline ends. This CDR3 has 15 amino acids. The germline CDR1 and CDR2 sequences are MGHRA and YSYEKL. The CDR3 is CASSQDPQSNSPLHF. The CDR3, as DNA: TGCGCCAGCAGCCAAGACCCTCAGTCAAATTCACCCCTCCACTTT.

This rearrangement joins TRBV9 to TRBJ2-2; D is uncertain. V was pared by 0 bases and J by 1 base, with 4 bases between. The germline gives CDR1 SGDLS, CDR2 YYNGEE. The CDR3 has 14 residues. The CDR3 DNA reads TGTGCCAGCAGCGTAGTCGGGAACACCGGGGAGCTGTTTTTT. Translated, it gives CASSVVGNTGELFF.

For the CDR3, the DNA is TGTGCCAGCAGACATACTAGCGGGAGTTACGAGCAGTACTTC. This encodes CASRHTSGSYEQYF. This rearrangement joins TRBV5-6 to TRBJ2-7; 11 bases are a match to TRBD2. Germline V CDR1 and CDR2: SGHDT, YYEEEE. This CDR3 contains 14 residues. V lost 5 bases and J lost 4; bases outside the gene matches: 5.

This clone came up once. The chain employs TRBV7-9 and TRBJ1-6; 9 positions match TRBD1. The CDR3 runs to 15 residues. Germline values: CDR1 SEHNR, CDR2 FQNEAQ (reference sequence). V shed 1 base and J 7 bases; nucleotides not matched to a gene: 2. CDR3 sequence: CASSLGDRENSPLHF. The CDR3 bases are TGTGCCAGCAGCTTAGGGGACAGGGAAAATTCACCCCTCCACTTT.

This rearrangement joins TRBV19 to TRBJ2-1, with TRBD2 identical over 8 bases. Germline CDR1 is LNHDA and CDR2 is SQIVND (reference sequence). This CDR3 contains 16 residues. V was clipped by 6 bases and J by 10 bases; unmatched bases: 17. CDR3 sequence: CASSSTSGSSLSEQFF. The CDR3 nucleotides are TGTGCCAGTAGCAGTACTAGCGGCTCGTCTCTTTCGGAGCAGTTCTTC.

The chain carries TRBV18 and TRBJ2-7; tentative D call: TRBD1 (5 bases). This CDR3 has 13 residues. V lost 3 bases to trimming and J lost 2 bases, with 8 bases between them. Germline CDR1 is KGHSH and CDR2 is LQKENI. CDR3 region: CASSPVDTYEQYF. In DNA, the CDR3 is TGTGCCAGCTCACCCGTGGACACCTACGAGCAGTACTTC.

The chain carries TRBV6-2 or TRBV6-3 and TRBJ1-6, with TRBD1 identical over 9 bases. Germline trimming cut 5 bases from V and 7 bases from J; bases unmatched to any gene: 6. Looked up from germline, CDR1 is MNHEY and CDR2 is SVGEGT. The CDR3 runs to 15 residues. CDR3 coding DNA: TGTGCCAGCAGTACCGGTGGGACAGGGAATTCACCCCTCCACTTT. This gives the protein CASSTGGTGNSPLHF.

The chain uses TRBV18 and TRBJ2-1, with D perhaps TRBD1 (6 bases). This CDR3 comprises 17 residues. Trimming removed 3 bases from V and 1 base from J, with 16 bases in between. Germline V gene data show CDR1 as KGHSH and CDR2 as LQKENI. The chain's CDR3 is CASSPLDSGSSYNEQFF. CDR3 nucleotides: TGTGCCAGCTCACCCTTGGACAGCGGATCTTCCTACAATGAGCAGTTCTTC.

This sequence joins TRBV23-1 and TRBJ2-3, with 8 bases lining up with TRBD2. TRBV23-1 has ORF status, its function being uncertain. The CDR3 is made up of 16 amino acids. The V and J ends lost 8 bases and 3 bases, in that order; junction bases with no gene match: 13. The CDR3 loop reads CASPTPRERETDTQYF. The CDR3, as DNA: TGCGCCAGCCCCACCCCCCGAGAGCGGGAGACAGATACGCAGTATTTT.

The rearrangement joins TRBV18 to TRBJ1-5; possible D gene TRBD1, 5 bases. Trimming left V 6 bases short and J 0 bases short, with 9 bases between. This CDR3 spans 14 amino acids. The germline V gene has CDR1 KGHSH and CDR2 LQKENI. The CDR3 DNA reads TGTGCCAGCTCCCAACAGGATAGCAATCAGCCCCAGCATTTT. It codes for CASSQQDSNQPQHF.

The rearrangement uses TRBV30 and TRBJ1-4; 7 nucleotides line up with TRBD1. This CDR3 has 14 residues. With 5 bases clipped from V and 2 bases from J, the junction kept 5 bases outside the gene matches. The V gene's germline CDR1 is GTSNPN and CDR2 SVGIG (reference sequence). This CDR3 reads CAWAVQGTNEKLFF. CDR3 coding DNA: TGTGCCTGGGCCGTACAGGGGACTAATGAAAAACTGTTTTTT. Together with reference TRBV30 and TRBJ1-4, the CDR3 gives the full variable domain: SQTIHQWPATLVQPVGSPLSLECTVEGTSNPNLYWYRQAAGRGLQLLFYSVGIGQISSEVPQNLSASRPQDRQFILSSKKLLLSDSGFYLCAWAVQGTNEKLFFGSGTQLSVL.

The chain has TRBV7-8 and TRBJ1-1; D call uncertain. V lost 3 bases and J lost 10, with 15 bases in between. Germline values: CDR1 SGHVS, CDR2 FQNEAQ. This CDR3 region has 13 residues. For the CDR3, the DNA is TGTGCCAGCAGCTTGACCCTCTCAGGTGGAGCTTTCTTT. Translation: CASSLTLSGGAFF.

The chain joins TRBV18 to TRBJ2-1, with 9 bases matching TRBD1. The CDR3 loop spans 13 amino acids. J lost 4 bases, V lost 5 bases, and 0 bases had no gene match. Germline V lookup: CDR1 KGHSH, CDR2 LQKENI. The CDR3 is CASSGTGYNEQFF. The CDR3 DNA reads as TGTGCCAGCTCAGGGACAGGGTACAATGAGCAGTTCTTC.